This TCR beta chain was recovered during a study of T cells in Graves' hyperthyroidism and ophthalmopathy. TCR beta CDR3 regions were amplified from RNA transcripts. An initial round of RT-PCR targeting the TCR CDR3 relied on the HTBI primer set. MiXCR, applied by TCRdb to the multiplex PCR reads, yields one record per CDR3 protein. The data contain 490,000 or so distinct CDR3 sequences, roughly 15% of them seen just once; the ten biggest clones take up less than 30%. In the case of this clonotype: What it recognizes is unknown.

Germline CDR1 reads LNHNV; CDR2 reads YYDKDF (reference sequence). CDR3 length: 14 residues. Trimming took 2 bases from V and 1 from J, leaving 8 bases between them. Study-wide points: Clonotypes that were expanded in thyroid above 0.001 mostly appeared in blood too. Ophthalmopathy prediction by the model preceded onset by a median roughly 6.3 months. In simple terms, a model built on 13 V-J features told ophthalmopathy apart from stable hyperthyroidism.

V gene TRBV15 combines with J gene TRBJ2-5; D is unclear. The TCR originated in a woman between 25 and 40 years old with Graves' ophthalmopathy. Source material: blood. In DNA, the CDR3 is TGTGCCACCAGCAGATTTCAGACCCAAGAGACCCAGTACTTC. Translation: CATSRFQTQETQYF.